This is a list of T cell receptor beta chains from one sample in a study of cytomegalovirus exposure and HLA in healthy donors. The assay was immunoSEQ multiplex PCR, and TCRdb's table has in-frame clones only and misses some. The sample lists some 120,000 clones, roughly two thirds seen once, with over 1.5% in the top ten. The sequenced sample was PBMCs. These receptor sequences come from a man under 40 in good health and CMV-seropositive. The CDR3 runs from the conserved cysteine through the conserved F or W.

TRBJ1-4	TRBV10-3	CAISARGLGEKLFF
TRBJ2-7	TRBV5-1	CASSYPGKYEQYF
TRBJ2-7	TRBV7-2	CASSLTTGGNPNYEQYF
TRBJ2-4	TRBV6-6	CASSYAGTHKNIQYF
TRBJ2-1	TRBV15	CATSSFNGIEQFF
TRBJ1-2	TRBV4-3	CASSPRDILGGYTF
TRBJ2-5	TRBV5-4	CASTPGGSETQYF
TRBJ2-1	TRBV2	CASSPDRGIRNEQFF
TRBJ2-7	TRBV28	CASSPLWGVSYEQYF
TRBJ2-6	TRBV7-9	CSSSKTDSSGANVLTF
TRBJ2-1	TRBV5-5	CASSGPGLAGSNEQFF
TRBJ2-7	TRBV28	CASNQFSGAPYEQYF
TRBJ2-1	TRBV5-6	CASSAVRGRHNEQFF
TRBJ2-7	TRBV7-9	CASSTSSGNPLYEQYF
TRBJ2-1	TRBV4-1	CASSQLSGSLYNEQFF
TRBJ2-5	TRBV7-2	CASSQQRGERAQYF
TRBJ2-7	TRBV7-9	CASSLALETGTQYF
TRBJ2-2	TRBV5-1	CASSDGRAWSGELFF
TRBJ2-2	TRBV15	CATSRGLREGRGELFF
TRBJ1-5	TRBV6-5	CASSPGPGGWLPQHF
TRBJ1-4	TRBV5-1	CASSPPDSEKLFF
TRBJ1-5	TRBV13	CASSLGQGNSNQPQHF
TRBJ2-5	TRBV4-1	CASSQVPGQGARETQYF
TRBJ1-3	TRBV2	CASSGLRRDRGLSGNTIYF
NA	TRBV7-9	CASSKGQGESEQYF